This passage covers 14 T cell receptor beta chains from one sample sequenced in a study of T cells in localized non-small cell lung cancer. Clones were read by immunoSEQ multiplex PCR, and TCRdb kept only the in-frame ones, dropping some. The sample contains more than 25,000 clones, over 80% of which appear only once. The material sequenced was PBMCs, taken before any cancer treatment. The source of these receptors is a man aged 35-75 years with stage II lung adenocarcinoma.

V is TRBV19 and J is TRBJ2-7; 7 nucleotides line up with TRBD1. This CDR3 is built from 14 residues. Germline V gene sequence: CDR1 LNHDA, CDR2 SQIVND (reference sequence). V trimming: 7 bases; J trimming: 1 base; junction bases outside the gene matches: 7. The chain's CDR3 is CASTQTGMSYEQYF. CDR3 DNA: TGTGCCAGTACCCAGACAGGGATGTCCTACGAGCAGTACTTC.

The chain's CDR3 is CASSLDTIRTDTQYF. DNA of the CDR3: TGTGCCAGCAGCTTAGACACCATCCGCACAGATACGCAGTATTTT. This rearrangement joins TRBV7-2 to TRBJ2-3, with D unresolved. Looked up from germline, CDR1 is SGHTA and CDR2 is FQGNSA. V lost 1 base, J lost 1 base, and 9 bases lay in between. The CDR3 sequence is 15 residues long.

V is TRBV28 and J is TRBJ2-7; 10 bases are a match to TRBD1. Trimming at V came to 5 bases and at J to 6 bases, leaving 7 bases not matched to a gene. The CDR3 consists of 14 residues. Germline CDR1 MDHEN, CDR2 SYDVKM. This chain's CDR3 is CASSIRQGAAEQYF. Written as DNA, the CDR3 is TGTGCCAGCAGTATCAGACAGGGGGCGGCCGAGCAGTACTTC.

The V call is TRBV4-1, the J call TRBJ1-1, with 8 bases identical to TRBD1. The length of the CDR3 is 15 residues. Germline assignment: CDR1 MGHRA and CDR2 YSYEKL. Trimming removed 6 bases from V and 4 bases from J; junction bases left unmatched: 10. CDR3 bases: TGCGCCAGCAGTCACGCAGGGGGCGGAGGCACTGAAGCTTTCTTT. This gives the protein CASSHAGGGGTEAFF.

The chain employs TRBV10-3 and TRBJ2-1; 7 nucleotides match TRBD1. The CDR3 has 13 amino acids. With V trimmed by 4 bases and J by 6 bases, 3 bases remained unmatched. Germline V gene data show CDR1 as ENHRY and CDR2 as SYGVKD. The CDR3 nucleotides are TGTGCCATCAGTGTAGGGACAGTCAATGAGCAGTTCTTC. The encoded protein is CAISVGTVNEQFF.

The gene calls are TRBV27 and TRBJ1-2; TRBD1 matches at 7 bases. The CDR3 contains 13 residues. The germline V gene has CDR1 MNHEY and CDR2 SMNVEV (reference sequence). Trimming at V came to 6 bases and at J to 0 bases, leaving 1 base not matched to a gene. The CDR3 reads CASRDRPNYGYTF. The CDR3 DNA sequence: TGTGCCAGCAGGGACAGGCCTAACTATGGCTACACCTTC.

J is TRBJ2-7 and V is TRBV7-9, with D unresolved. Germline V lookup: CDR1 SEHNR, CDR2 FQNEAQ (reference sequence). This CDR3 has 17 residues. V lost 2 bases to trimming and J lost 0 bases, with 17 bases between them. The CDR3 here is CASSLFGDPRHSYEQYF. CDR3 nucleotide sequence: TGTGCCAGCAGCTTATTCGGAGACCCCCGGCACTCCTACGAGCAGTACTTC.

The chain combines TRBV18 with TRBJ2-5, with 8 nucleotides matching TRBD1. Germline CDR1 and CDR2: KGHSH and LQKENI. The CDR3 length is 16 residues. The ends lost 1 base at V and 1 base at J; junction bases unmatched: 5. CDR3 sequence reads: CASSPLSQGVQETQYF. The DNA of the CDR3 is TGTGCCAGCTCACCACTCTCACAGGGGGTCCAAGAGACCCAGTACTTC.

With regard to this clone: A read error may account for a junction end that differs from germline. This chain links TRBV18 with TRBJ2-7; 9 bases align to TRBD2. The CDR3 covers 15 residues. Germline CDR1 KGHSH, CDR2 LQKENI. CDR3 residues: CASSPISGRSSEQYF. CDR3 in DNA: TGTGCCAGCTCACCGATAAGCGGGAGGTCCTCCGAGCAGTACTTC.

CDR3 sequence: CATSKRTGNTEAFF. In DNA, the CDR3 is TGTGCCACCAGCAAACGGACGGGCAACACTGAAGCTTTCTTT. The chain has TRBV15 and TRBJ1-1; D not resolved. This CDR3 region has 14 residues. From germline, CDR1 is LNHNV and CDR2 YYDKDF (reference sequence). Trimming cost V 4 bases and J 2 bases, with 11 bases left between them.

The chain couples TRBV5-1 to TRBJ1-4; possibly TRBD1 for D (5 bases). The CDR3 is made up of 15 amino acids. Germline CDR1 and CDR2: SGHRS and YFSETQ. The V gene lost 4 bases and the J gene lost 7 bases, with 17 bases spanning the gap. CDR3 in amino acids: CASSPRGGGGEKLFF. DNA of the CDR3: TGCGCCAGCAGCCCCCGGGGCGGTGGTGGTGAAAAACTGTTTTTT.

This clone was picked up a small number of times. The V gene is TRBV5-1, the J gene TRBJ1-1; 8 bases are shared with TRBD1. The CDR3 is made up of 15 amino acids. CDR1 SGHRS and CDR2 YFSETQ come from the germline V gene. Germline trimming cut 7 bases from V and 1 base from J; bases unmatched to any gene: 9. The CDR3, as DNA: TGCGCCAGCGGGGCAGGGGGCTCGGCGAACACTGAAGCTTTCTTT. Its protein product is CASGAGGSANTEAFF.

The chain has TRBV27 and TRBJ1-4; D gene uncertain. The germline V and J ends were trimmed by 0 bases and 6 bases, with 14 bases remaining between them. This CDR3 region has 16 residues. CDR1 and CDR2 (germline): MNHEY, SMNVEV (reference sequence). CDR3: CASSLSPGSGYEKLFF. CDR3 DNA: TGTGCCAGCAGTTTATCCCCGGGCAGCGGGTATGAAAAACTGTTTTTT.

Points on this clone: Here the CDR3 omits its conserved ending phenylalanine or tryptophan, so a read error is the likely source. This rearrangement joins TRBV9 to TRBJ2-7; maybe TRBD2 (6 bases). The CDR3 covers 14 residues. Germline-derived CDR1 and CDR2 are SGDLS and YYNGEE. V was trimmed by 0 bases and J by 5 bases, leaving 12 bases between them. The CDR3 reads CASSVDGRSHEQYL. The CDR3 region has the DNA TGTGCCAGCAGCGTAGACGGGAGAAGCCACGAGCAGTACCTC.